The 5 T cell receptor beta chains below were found in one sample sequenced in a study of control samples from healthy donors and cancer patients. Generated by immunoSEQ multiplex PCR, the TCRdb table keeps only in-frame clones and is missing some. The sample includes 150,000 to 200,000 clones, approximately 86% of them seen just once. Sequenced material: blood. All receptors derive from a woman aged 25 to 39 in good health.

J is TRBJ1-1 and V is TRBV18; maybe TRBD1 (5 bases). CDR3 length: 13 residues. The germline V gene encodes CDR1 KGHSH and CDR2 LQKENI. The V end lost 6 bases, the J end lost 4 bases, and 12 bases lay between the germline ends. CDR3 in DNA: TGTGCCAGCTCCAGGGTAGTTAGCACTGAAGCTTTCTTT. Protein sequence: CASSRVVSTEAFF.

The J gene is TRBJ1-1, the V gene TRBV27; TRBD1 matches at 8 bases. This CDR3 has 14 amino acids. Germline-derived CDR1 and CDR2 are MNHEY and SMNVEV (reference sequence). Unmatched junction bases numbered 6, after V lost 5 bases and J lost 4 bases. The CDR3 loop is CASSPPGQGTEAFF. The CDR3 bases are TGTGCCAGCAGTCCCCCCGGACAGGGCACTGAAGCTTTCTTT.

The chain links TRBV5-1 to TRBJ2-7; D possibly corresponds to TRBD2 (6 bases). The CDR3 runs to 14 residues. The germline gives CDR1 SGHRS, CDR2 YFSETQ. Trimming took off 0 bases at V and 4 bases at J, with 11 bases between the two ends. CDR3 amino acids: CASSLVGGDYEQYF. The CDR3 DNA follows: TGCGCCAGCAGCTTGGTTGGCGGGGATTACGAGCAGTACTTC.

This rearrangement joins TRBV11-2 to TRBJ2-3; TRBD2 agrees at 9 bases. The V gene's germline CDR1 is SGHAT and CDR2 FQNNGV. Trimming at V came to 8 bases and at J to 2 bases, leaving 8 bases not matched to a gene. The CDR3 loop spans 15 amino acids. CDR3 in DNA: TGTGCCAGCCCCCCTGGCGGGAGGGCCACAGATACGCAGTATTTT. Its translation is CASPPGGRATDTQYF.

This clone was seen once. The gene calls are TRBV7-9 and TRBJ1-2; D ambiguous. This CDR3 is 15 amino acids long. Germline V gene data show CDR1 as SEHNR and CDR2 as FQNEAQ (reference sequence). V dropped 1 base and J dropped 1 base, with 10 bases sitting between them. CDR3 residues: CASSLGSINNYGYTF. The CDR3 DNA reads as TGTGCCAGCAGCTTAGGTTCGATCAATAACTATGGCTACACCTTC.